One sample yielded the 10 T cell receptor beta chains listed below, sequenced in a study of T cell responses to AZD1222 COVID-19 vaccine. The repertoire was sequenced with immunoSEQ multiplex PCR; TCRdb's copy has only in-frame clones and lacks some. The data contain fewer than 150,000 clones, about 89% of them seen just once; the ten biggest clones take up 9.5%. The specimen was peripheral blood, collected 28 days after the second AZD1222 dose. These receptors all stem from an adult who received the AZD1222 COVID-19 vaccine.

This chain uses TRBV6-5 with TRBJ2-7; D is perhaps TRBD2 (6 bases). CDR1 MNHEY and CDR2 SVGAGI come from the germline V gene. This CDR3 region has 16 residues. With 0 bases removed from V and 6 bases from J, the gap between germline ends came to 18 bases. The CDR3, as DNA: TGTGCCAGCAGTTACTCGTTTCTGGAGGGATTTGGCGAGCAGTACTTC. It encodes CASSYSFLEGFGEQYF.

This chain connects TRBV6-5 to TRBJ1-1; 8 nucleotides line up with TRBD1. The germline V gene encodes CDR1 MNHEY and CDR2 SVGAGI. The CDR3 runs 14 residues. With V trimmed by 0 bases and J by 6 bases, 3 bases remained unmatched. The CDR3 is CASSYSEQGAEAFF. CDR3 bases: TGTGCCAGCAGTTACTCGGAACAGGGGGCTGAAGCTTTCTTT.

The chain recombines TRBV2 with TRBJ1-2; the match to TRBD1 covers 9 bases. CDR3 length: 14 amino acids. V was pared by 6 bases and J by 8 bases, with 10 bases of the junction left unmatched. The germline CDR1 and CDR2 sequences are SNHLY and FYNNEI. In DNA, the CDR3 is TGTGCCAGCAGACTATGGGGACAGGGCCGGGGCTACACCTTC. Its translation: CASRLWGQGRGYTF.

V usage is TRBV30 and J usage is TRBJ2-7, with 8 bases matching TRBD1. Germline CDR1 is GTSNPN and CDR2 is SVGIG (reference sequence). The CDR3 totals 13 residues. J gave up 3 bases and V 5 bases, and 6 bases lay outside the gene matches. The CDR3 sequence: CAWGHGTGYEQYF. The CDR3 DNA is TGTGCCTGGGGACACGGGACAGGCTACGAGCAGTACTTC.

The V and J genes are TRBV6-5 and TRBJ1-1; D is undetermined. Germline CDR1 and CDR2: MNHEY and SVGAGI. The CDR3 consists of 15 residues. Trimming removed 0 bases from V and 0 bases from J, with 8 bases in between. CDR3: CASSYSKQMNTEAFF. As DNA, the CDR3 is TGTGCCAGCAGTTACTCGAAACAGATGAACACTGAAGCTTTCTTT.

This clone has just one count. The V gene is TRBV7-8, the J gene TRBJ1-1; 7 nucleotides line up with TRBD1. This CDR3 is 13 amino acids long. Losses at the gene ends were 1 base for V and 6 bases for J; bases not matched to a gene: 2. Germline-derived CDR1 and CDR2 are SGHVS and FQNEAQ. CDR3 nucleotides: TGTGCCAGCAGCTTAGGACAGGGCGCTGAAGCTTTCTTT. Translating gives CASSLGQGAEAFF.

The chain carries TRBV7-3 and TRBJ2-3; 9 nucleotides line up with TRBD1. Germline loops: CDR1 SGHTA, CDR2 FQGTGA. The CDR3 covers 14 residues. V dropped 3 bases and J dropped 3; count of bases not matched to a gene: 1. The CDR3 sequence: CASSFDRGTDTQYF. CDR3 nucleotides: TGTGCCAGCAGCTTCGACAGGGGGACAGATACGCAGTATTTT.

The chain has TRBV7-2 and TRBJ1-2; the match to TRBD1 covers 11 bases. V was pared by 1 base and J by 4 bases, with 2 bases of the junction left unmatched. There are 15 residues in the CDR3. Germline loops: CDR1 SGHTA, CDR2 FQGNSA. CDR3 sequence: CASSLGDRGAYGYTF. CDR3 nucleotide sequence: TGTGCCAGCAGCTTAGGGGACAGGGGGGCCTATGGCTACACCTTC. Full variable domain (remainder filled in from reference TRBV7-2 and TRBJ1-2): GAGVSQSPSNKVTEKGKDVELRCDPISGHTALYWYRQSLGQGLEFLIYFQGNSAPDKSGLPSDRFSAERTGGSVSTLTIQRTQQEDSAVYLCASSLGDRGAYGYTFGSGTRLTVV.

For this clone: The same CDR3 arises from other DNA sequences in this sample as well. The CDR3 loop reads CASSESGYEQYF. In nucleotides, the CDR3 is TGTGCCAGCAGTGAAAGCGGCTACGAGCAGTACTTC. V gene TRBV2 combines with J gene TRBJ2-7, with TRBD2 as a possible D gene (5 bases). The CDR3 is 12 amino acids. Trimming took 2 bases from V and 3 from J, leaving 5 bases between them. Germline assignment: CDR1 SNHLY and CDR2 FYNNEI.

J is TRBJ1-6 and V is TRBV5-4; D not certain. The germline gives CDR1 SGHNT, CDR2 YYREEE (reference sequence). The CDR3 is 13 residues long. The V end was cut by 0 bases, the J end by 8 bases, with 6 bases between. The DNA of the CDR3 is TGTGCCAGCAGCTTGGGGCCGGATTCACCCCTCCACTTT. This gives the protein CASSLGPDSPLHF.